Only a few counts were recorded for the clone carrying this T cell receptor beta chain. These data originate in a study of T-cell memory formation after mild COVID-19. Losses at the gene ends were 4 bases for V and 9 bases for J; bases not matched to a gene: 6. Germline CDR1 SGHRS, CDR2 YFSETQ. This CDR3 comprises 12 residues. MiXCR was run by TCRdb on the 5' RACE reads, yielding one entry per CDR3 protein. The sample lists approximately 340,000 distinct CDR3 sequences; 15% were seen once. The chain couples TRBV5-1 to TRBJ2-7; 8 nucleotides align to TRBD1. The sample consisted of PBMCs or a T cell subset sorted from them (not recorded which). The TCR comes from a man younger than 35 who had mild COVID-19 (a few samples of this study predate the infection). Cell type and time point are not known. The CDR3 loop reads CASSDDRGGQYV. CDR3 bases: TGCGCCAGCAGCGACGACAGGGGTGGGCAGTACGTC.